This T cell receptor (beta chain) was recovered during a study of CD8 T cells in Susac syndrome. To note about this clonotype: Its matching antigen is unknown.

Study-level findings and limits: As acknowledged by the study, its TCR sequencing and HLA analysis included a relatively small number of individuals.

CD8+ and CD4+ blood T cells underwent TCR beta sequencing. The TEMRA cells underwent FACS enrichment, while the CD8+ and CD4+ T cells underwent negative isolation. An input of roughly 0.45 to 1 ug of RNA was subjected to reverse transcription using random hexamers. immunoSEQ multiplex PCR amplified TCR beta CDR3 across 54 Vbeta, 13 Jbeta. TCRdb passed the immunoSEQ multiplex PCR reads through MiXCR, listing each CDR3 protein once. The sample shows roughly 200,000 distinct CDR3 sequences, less than 95% of them seen only once. V was pared by 2 bases and J by 5 bases, with 10 bases of the junction left unmatched. The CDR3 length is 16 residues. Looked up from germline, CDR1 is LGHDT and CDR2 is YNNKEL (reference sequence).

The clonotype comes from a human donor in good health. The chain recombines TRBV3-1 with TRBJ1-1; TRBD1 aligns across 8 bases. Source material: CD4+ T cells from PBMCs. Written as DNA, the CDR3 is TGTGCCAGCAGCCAACGGACAGGGTCGGCTAGTACTGAAGCTTTCTTT. The encoded protein is CASSQRTGSASTEAFF.